Listed here are 27 T cell receptor beta chains from one sample, sequenced in a study of response to subunit inactivated influenza vaccine. TCRdb redid the calling of the RT-PCR reads with MiXCR, one entry per CDR3 protein. The table includes 450,000 to 600,000 distinct CDR3 sequences, more than 15% detected once. The material sequenced was CD4+ T cells sorted from PBMCs, taken around 25 months after vaccination. All receptors derive from a man aged 45 to 75 who received an inactivated influenza vaccine.

This rearrangement joins TRBV29-1 to TRBJ2-7; 11 nucleotides align to TRBD2. Looked up from germline, CDR1 is SQVTM and CDR2 is ANQGSEA. The CDR3 runs 13 residues. V was pared by 4 bases and J by 3 bases, with 2 bases of the junction left unmatched. The CDR3 DNA follows: TGCAGCGTTGCCGGGACTAGCGGCTACGAGCAGTACTTC. Translation: CSVAGTSGYEQYF.

This clonotype was found a few times. The chain has TRBV29-1 and TRBJ2-4; D uncertain. V lost 8 bases to trimming and J lost 1 base, with 12 bases between them. This CDR3 comprises 13 residues. CDR1 and CDR2 (germline): SQVTM, ANQGSEA. The CDR3 DNA reads TGCAGCCCCCGGCTGGCGGCCAAAAACATTCAGTACTTC. The encoded protein is CSPRLAAKNIQYF.

The V gene is TRBV20-1, the J gene TRBJ1-1; D perhaps matches TRBD1 (5 bases). CDR1 and CDR2 from the germline V gene are DFQATT and SNEGSKA (reference sequence). CDR3 length: 12 amino acids. Trimming shortened V by 0 bases and J by 7 bases, and 9 bases separated the two germline ends. The CDR3 coding sequence is TGCAGTGCTAGAGACAGGGCATTTGAAGCTTTCTTT. This codes for CSARDRAFEAFF.

A few counts support this clonotype. The rearrangement links TRBV10-3 to TRBJ2-6; D unclear. CDR1 ENHRY and CDR2 SYGVKD come from the germline V gene. This CDR3 is 17 amino acids long. The germline V and J ends were trimmed by 9 bases and 2 bases, with 20 bases remaining between them. The CDR3 here is CAITSSHTRTGANVLTF. DNA for the CDR3: TGTGCCATAACCAGTTCCCACACACGAACTGGGGCCAACGTCCTGACTTTC.

The V gene is TRBV5-6, the J gene TRBJ1-2; 8 bases are a match to TRBD1. The CDR3 loop spans 13 amino acids. Germline lookup yields CDR1 SGHDT and CDR2 YYEEEE. V shed 3 bases, J shed 7 bases, and the junction held 5 bases outside the gene matches. The CDR3 coding sequence is TGTGCCAGCAGCTCTGACAGGGGTTTTGGCTACACCTTC. Translating it yields CASSSDRGFGYTF.

This clonotype showed up just a few times. The chain carries TRBV15 and TRBJ2-7; 9 positions match TRBD2. The CDR3 totals 16 residues. Germline trimming cut 5 bases from V and 6 bases from J; bases unmatched to any gene: 14. Germline CDR1 reads LNHNV; CDR2 reads YYDKDF (reference sequence). As DNA, the CDR3 is TGTGCCACCAGCCGAGTCATACCGGGACTAGCAAGCGAGCAGTACTTC. Encoded protein: CATSRVIPGLASEQYF. The complete variable domain, with remaining parts taken from reference TRBV15 and TRBJ2-7, reads DAMVIQNPRYQVTQFGKPVTLSCSQTLNHNVMYWYQQKSSQAPKLLFHYYDKDFNNEADTPDNFQSRRPNTSFCFLDIRSPGLGDTAMYLCATSRVIPGLASEQYFGPGTRLTVT.

This clonotype has a handful of counts. One base away lies a much larger clone, so this may be a sequencing read error. This chain links TRBV28 with TRBJ2-7, with D tentatively TRBD1 or TRBD2 (5 bases each). Trimming shortened V by 7 bases and J by 1 base, and 20 bases separated the two germline ends. Germline V gives CDR1 MDHEN, CDR2 SYDVKM. The CDR3 contains 16 residues. CDR3 loop: CASNSPWIGESYEQYF. In DNA form, the CDR3 reads TGTGCCAGCAACTCACCGTGGATAGGGGAGTCCTACGAGCAGTACTTC. Full variable domain (missing parts from reference TRBV28 and TRBJ2-7): DVKVTQSSRYLVKRTGEKVFLECVQDMDHENMFWYRQDPGLGLRLIYFSYDVKMKEKGDIPEGYSVSREKKERFSLILESASTNQTSMYLCASNSPWIGESYEQYFGPGTRLTVT.

This chain joins TRBV7-8 and TRBJ1-5; D is perhaps TRBD1 (5 bases). The CDR3 is 13 residues long. Germline V gene lookup returns CDR1 SGHVS and CDR2 FQNEAQ. V lost 2 bases and J 5 bases, leaving 7 bases between the germline ends. The CDR3: CASSLLQDQPQHF. The CDR3 DNA is TGTGCCAGCAGCTTACTACAGGATCAGCCCCAGCATTTT.

The chain couples TRBV6-2 or TRBV6-3 to TRBJ2-1; 11 bases are a match to TRBD1. Germline values: CDR1 MNHEY, CDR2 SVGEGT. The CDR3 extends over 17 amino acids. With 4 bases clipped from V and 7 bases from J, the junction kept 12 bases outside the gene matches. CDR3 DNA sequence: TGTGCCAGCAGTTTCGCCCCCGCCGGGACAGGGGGGAATGAGCAGTTCTTC. It codes for CASSFAPAGTGGNEQFF.

The V call is TRBV11-2, the J call TRBJ2-3; D gene uncertain. Germline CDR1 is SGHAT and CDR2 is FQNNGV. The V end lost 5 bases, the J end lost 6 bases, and 12 bases lay between the germline ends. This CDR3 is built from 13 residues. DNA of the CDR3: TGTGCCAGCAGCCCCGAAAGGCGGGATACGCAGTATTTT. It codes for CASSPERRDTQYF.

V gene TRBV6-4 combines with J gene TRBJ1-5; the match to TRBD1 covers 9 bases. Germline CDR1 is MRHNA and CDR2 is SNTAGT. CDR3 length equals 16 residues. The V gene end was trimmed by 2 bases and the J gene end by 7 bases; junction bases not matched to a gene: 9. The CDR3 DNA follows: TGTGCCAGCAGTGACACCCGGACAGGGGCAAGACAGCCCCAGCATTTT. It specifies CASSDTRTGARQPQHF.

This clonotype was counted once. This chain uses TRBV14 with TRBJ2-3; possibly TRBD2 for D (5 bases). V lost 1 base and J lost 0, with 17 bases in between. CDR3 size: 18 residues. Germline CDR1 is SGHDN and CDR2 is FVKESK. This CDR3 reads CASSQGWLTSDSTDTQYF. Here the CDR3 DNA reads TGTGCCAGCAGCCAAGGTTGGCTAACTAGTGATAGCACAGATACGCAGTATTTT.

The chain is built from TRBV6-2 or TRBV6-3 and TRBJ2-1; the D is unclear. The germline gives CDR1 MNHEY, CDR2 SVGEGT. Trimming took 2 bases from V and 4 from J, leaving 3 bases between them. This CDR3 is 12 amino acids long. The CDR3 spells CASSYVYNEQFF. The CDR3, as DNA: TGTGCCAGCAGTTACGTTTACAATGAGCAGTTCTTC.

The chain is built from TRBV3-1 and TRBJ2-7; 7 nucleotides line up with TRBD1. The CDR3 extends over 17 amino acids. The ends lost 0 bases at V and 7 bases at J; junction bases unmatched: 15. Germline CDR1 LGHDT, CDR2 YNNKEL (reference sequence). CDR3 residues: CASSQERLGTNRGEQYF. For the CDR3, the DNA is TGTGCCAGCAGCCAAGAGCGTTTAGGGACGAACAGGGGAGAGCAGTACTTC.

V is TRBV20-1 and J is TRBJ2-1; D gene unclear. The germline V gene encodes CDR1 DFQATT and CDR2 SNEGSKA (reference sequence). The CDR3 is 11 amino acids. CDR3 DNA: TGCAGCGGGTCGATGTGGGATGAGCAGTTCTTC. This sequence encodes CSGSMWDEQFF.

The J gene is TRBJ2-1, the V gene TRBV24-1; 16 nucleotides align to TRBD2. Germline CDR1 is KGHDR and CDR2 is SFDVKD. The CDR3 is made up of 16 amino acids. Trimming removed 2 bases from V and 10 bases from J; junction bases left unmatched: 4. The CDR3 spells CATSDSGTSGRAEQFF. CDR3 DNA sequence: TGTGCCACCAGTGATTCGGGGACTAGCGGGAGGGCGGAGCAGTTCTTC.

The J gene is TRBJ1-5, the V gene TRBV5-5, with 11 bases identical to TRBD1. The CDR3 totals 16 residues. Germline CDR1 reads SGHKS; CDR2 reads YYEKEE (reference sequence). After removal of 3 bases from V and 4 bases from J, the junction contained 6 bases not matched to a gene. The CDR3 loop reads CASSWGQGGKNQPQHF. CDR3 sequence (DNA): TGTGCCAGCAGCTGGGGACAGGGGGGAAAGAATCAGCCCCAGCATTTT.

The chain combines TRBV7-2 with TRBJ2-3, with D possibly being TRBD1 (5 bases). Trimming pared 1 base from V and 2 bases from J, leaving 7 bases between. Germline CDR1 and CDR2: SGHTA and FQGNSA. The CDR3 sequence is 14 residues long. This CDR3 is CASSLDRITDTQYF. The DNA for the CDR3 is TGTGCCAGCAGCTTAGACAGGATCACAGATACGCAGTATTTT. Together with reference TRBV7-2 and TRBJ2-3, the CDR3 gives the full variable domain: GAGVSQSPSNKVTEKGKDVELRCDPISGHTALYWYRQSLGQGLEFLIYFQGNSAPDKSGLPSDRFSAERTGGSVSTLTIQRTQQEDSAVYLCASSLDRITDTQYFGPGTRLTVL.

The J gene is TRBJ1-5, the V gene TRBV15; D is unresolved. There are 13 residues in the CDR3. With 0 bases removed from V and 7 bases from J, the gap between germline ends came to 7 bases. From germline, CDR1 is LNHNV and CDR2 YYDKDF (reference sequence). The CDR3 bases are TGTGCCACCAGCAGAGACGGCGGCCAGCCCCAGCATTTT. It specifies CATSRDGGQPQHF.

A few counts support this clonotype. The chain uses TRBV20-1 and TRBJ2-1; a weak D match, TRBD2 (6 bases). CDR3 length: 14 residues. The V end lost 3 bases, the J end lost 7 bases, and 16 bases lay between the germline ends. Germline loops: CDR1 DFQATT, CDR2 SNEGSKA (reference sequence). In DNA, the CDR3 is TGCAGTGCTAGTATCCCGGGAGCGCGAAATGAGCAGTTCTTC. This sequence encodes CSASIPGARNEQFF.

This rearrangement joins TRBV12-3 or TRBV12-4 to TRBJ2-2, with 8 nucleotides matching TRBD1. J lost 5 bases, V lost 5 bases, and 10 bases had no gene match. There are 16 residues in the CDR3. The CDR3 spells CASSPTGTGRTGELFF. The DNA for the CDR3 is TGTGCCAGCAGTCCAACCGGGACAGGACGTACCGGGGAGCTGTTTTTT.

The V gene is TRBV20-1, the J gene TRBJ1-3, with unresolved D. CDR3 length: 15 amino acids. V lost 0 bases and J 7 bases, leaving 16 bases between the germline ends. Germline values: CDR1 DFQATT, CDR2 SNEGSKA (reference sequence). In DNA form, the CDR3 reads TGCAGTGCTAGAGATCGAACGGCGCCGTTCAACACCATATATTTT. It yields the protein CSARDRTAPFNTIYF.

V gene TRBV7-7 combines with J gene TRBJ2-2, with D tentatively TRBD2 (7 bases). Germline CDR1 SSHAT, CDR2 FNYEAQ (reference sequence). This CDR3 has 16 amino acids. V lost 6 bases and J 5 bases, leaving 19 bases between the germline ends. The CDR3 reads CASSSFAGAGTGELFF. The CDR3 coding sequence is TGTGCCAGCAGTTCTTTTGCGGGGGCCGGGACCGGGGAGCTGTTTTTT.

In its sample, this clonotype was seen many times. CDR3 loop: CASSYWPGANTGELFF. Here the CDR3 DNA reads TGTGCCAGCAGTTATTGGCCAGGGGCGAACACCGGGGAGCTGTTTTTT. The chain couples TRBV6-9 to TRBJ2-2; a possible D gene is TRBD1 (6 bases). CDR1 is MNHGY and CDR2 is SVAAGI in the germline V gene. The CDR3 loop spans 16 amino acids. V lost 1 base and J 0 bases, leaving 9 bases between the germline ends.

The chain is built from TRBV20-1 and TRBJ1-2; D might be TRBD1 (5 bases). Trimming pared 5 bases from V and 6 bases from J, leaving 19 bases between. In germline, CDR1 is DFQATT, CDR2 SNEGSKA (reference sequence). The CDR3 contains 14 residues. The CDR3 protein is CSAPTGTFYNGYTF. In nucleotides, the CDR3 is TGCAGTGCTCCAACCGGGACTTTTTACAATGGCTACACCTTC.

This chain uses TRBV4-1 with TRBJ1-1; D perhaps matches TRBD1 (5 bases). This CDR3 region has 16 residues. CDR1 is MGHRA and CDR2 is YSYEKL in the germline V gene. V lost 0 bases and J lost 5, with 16 bases in between. CDR3 nucleotide sequence: TGCGCCAGCAGCCAAGAACCCTGGGTGGGGGTAACTGAAGCTTTCTTT. Translation: CASSQEPWVGVTEAFF.

The V and J genes are TRBV7-6 and TRBJ2-5; possible D gene TRBD1, 6 bases. V gave up 1 base and J gave up 5 bases, with 11 bases separating them. The germline V gene has CDR1 SGHVS and CDR2 FNYEAQ. The CDR3 loop spans 14 amino acids. The CDR3 DNA reads TGTGCCAGCAGCTTAGAACCAGGGGCCGAGACCCAGTACTTC. Its protein product is CASSLEPGAETQYF.